Described below is a single TCR beta chain sequence and its context. Its antigen remains unidentified. These data originate in a study of human T cells and chemical hapten exposure. At the level of the study: Enrolled patients were predominantly female and had alopecia areata, totalis or universalis. Findings of the study overall: TCRs above 1 in 1000 frequency did not change with DPC sensitization. Expanded TCRs grouped into significantly more large CDR3 similarity clusters than controls produced.

It was the library that attached unique molecular identifiers to individual cDNA molecules. TCRdb reanalysed the RACE reads using MiXCR and keeps one entry per CDR3 protein. The table has around 300,000 distinct CDR3 sequences, 7.7% seen once. Deletions cut 7 bases from V and 2 bases from J, with 12 bases between. Germline assignment: CDR1 SGHTA and CDR2 FQGTGA. There are 15 residues in the CDR3. Time point noted: pre-sensitization, week 0. Documented treatment: therapeutic diphenylcyclopropenone sensitization with weekly scalp DPC. Sample: whole blood, taken in connection with sensitization to the hapten diphenylcyclopropenone (DPC). This clonotype was sampled from a man aged 18 to 30 with alopecia areata. Some clones in this sample may be carry-over from other donors' samples. The V gene is TRBV7-3, the J gene TRBJ2-6, with D uncertain. As DNA, the CDR3 is TGTGCCAGCACCTCAGCACAAGCTGGGGCCAACGTCCTGACTTTC. Encoded protein: CASTSAQAGANVLTF.